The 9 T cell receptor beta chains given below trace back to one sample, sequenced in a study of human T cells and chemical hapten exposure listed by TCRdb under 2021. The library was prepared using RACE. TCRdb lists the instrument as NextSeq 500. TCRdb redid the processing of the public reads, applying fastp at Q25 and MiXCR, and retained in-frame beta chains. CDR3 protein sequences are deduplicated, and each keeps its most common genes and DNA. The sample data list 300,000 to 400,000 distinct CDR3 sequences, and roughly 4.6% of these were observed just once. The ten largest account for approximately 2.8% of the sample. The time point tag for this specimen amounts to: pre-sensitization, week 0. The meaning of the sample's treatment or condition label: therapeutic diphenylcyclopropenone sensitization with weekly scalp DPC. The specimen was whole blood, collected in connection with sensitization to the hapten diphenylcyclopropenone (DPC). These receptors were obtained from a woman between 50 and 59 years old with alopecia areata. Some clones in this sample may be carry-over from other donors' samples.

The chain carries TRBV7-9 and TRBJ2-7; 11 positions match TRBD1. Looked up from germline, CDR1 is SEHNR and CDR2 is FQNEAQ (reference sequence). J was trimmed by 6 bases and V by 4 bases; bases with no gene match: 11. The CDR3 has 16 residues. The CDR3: CASSSYPSGTGGEQYF. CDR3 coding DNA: TGTGCCAGCAGCTCTTACCCCTCCGGGACAGGGGGCGAGCAGTACTTC.

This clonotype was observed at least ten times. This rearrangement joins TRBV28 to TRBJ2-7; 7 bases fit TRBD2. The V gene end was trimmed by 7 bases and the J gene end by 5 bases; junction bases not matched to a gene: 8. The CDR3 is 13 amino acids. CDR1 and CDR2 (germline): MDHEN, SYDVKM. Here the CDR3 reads CASTRGGWNEQYF. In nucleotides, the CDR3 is TGTGCCAGCACCCGGGGAGGGTGGAACGAGCAGTACTTC. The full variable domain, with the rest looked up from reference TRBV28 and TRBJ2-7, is DVKVTQSSRYLVKRTGEKVFLECVQDMDHENMFWYRQDPGLGLRLIYFSYDVKMKEKGDIPEGYSVSREKKERFSLILESASTNQTSMYLCASTRGGWNEQYFGPGTRLTVT.

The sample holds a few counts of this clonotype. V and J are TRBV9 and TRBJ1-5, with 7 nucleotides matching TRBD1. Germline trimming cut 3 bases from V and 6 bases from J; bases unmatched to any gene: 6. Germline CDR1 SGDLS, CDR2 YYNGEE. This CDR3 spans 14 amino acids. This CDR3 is CASSAGTATQPQHF. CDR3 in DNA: TGTGCCAGCAGCGCCGGGACAGCAACTCAGCCCCAGCATTTT.

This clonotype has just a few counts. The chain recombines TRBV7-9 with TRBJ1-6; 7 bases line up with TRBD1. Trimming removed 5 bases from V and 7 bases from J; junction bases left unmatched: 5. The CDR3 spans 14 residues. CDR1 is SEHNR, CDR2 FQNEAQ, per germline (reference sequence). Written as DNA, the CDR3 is TGTGCCAGCAGCCGGGCGGGACAGAATTCACCCCTCCACTTT. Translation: CASSRAGQNSPLHF.

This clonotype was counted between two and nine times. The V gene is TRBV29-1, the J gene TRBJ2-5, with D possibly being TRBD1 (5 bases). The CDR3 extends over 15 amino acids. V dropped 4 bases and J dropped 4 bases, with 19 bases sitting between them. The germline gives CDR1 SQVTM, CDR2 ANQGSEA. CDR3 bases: TGCAGCGTTGTTATTTTGACAGTTCTGGCAGAGACCCAGTACTTC. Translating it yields CSVVILTVLAETQYF. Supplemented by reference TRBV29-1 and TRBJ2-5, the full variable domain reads SAVISQKPSRDICQRGTSLTIQCQVDSQVTMMFWYRQQPGQSLTLIATANQGSEATYESGFVIDKFPISRPNLTFSTLTVSNMSPEDSSIYLCSVVILTVLAETQYFGPGTRLLVL.

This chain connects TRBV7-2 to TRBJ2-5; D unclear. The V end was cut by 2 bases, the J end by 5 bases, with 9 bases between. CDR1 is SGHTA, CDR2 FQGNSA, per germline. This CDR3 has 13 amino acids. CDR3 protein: CASSLTPLETQYF. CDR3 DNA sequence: TGTGCCAGCAGCTTAACCCCCCTGGAGACCCAGTACTTC.

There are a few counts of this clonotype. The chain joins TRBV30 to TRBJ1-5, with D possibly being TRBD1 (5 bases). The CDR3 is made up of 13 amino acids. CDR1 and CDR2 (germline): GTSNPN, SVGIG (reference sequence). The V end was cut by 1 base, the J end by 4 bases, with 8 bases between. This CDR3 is CAWSDPGNQPQHF. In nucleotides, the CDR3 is TGTGCCTGGAGTGACCCAGGGAATCAGCCCCAGCATTTT.

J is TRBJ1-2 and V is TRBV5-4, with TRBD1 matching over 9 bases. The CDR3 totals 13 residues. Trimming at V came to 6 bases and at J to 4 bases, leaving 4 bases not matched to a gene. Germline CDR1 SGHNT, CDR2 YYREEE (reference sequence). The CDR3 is CASKTQGAYGYTF. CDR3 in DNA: TGTGCCAGCAAAACACAGGGGGCCTATGGCTACACCTTC.

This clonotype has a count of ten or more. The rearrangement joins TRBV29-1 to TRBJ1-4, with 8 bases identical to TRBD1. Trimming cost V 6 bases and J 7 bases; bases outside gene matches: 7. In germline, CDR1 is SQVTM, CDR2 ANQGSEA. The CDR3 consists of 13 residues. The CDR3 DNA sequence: TGCAGCGTCCTTGACAGGGGAGGTGAAAAACTGTTTTTT. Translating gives CSVLDRGGEKLFF.